The 18 T cell receptor beta chains reported below all come from one sample, sequenced in a study of T cell responses to AZD1222 COVID-19 vaccine. Assay: immunoSEQ multiplex PCR; the TCRdb copy retains only in-frame clones and omits some. The data hold roughly 100,000 clones, with around 91% observed a single time. The sequenced sample was peripheral blood, obtained on day 0 of AZD1222 vaccination. These TCRs come from an adult in good health.

The J gene is TRBJ2-2, the V gene TRBV5-5; tentatively, D is TRBD1 (6 bases). V lost 4 bases to trimming and J lost 0 bases, with 19 bases between them. CDR3 length equals 18 residues. In germline, CDR1 is SGHKS, CDR2 YYEKEE (reference sequence). The CDR3 DNA reads TGTGCCAGCAGCCAACATGCAACCGGGACAACGAACACCGGGGAGCTGTTTTTT. It codes for CASSQHATGTTNTGELFF.

The chain joins TRBV7-8 to TRBJ2-1; 7 bases line up with TRBD2. The germline gives CDR1 SGHVS, CDR2 FQNEAQ. The J segment lost 8 bases and the V segment lost 0 bases, leaving 7 bases of the junction unmatched. This CDR3 comprises 15 residues. The CDR3: CASSLAGPREDEQFF. CDR3 bases: TGTGCCAGCAGCTTAGCGGGACCCCGGGAGGATGAGCAGTTCTTC.

The chain employs TRBV7-9 and TRBJ2-3, with 8 bases that match TRBD2. This CDR3 spans 12 amino acids. The V gene end was trimmed by 6 bases and the J gene end by 7 bases; junction bases not matched to a gene: 3. Germline loops: CDR1 SEHNR, CDR2 FQNEAQ (reference sequence). The CDR3 region is CASRRSGNTQYF. In DNA, the CDR3 is TGTGCCAGCAGACGTAGCGGGAATACGCAGTATTTT.

The V and J genes are TRBV28 and TRBJ2-1, with D perhaps being TRBD1 or TRBD2 (6 bases each). The CDR3 spans 12 residues. The V gene lost 6 bases and the J gene lost 9 bases, with 12 bases spanning the gap. Germline CDR1 is MDHEN and CDR2 is SYDVKM. DNA for the CDR3: TGTGCCAGCAGAGGGGGGAGGATTGAGCAGTTCTTC. As protein: CASRGGRIEQFF.

V is TRBV5-1 and J is TRBJ2-1, with D hard to call. V lost 1 base and J 3 bases, leaving 8 bases between the germline ends. CDR3 length equals 14 residues. The germline CDR1 and CDR2 sequences are SGHRS and YFSETQ. The CDR3 sequence is CASSLIPDYNEQFF. DNA for the CDR3: TGCGCCAGCAGCTTGATTCCAGACTACAATGAGCAGTTCTTC.

This chain links TRBV19 with TRBJ2-1; 7 bases are shared with TRBD1. Germline assignment: CDR1 LNHDA and CDR2 SQIVND (reference sequence). The J segment lost 9 bases and the V segment lost 8 bases, leaving 4 bases of the junction unmatched. The CDR3 extends over 11 amino acids. The CDR3 DNA follows: TGTGCCAGTCGACAGGGTTCTGAGCAGTTCTTC. Translating gives CASRQGSEQFF. Filled out from reference TRBV19 and TRBJ2-1, the complete variable domain reads DGGITQSPKYLFRKEGQNVTLSCEQNLNHDAMYWYRQDPGQGLRLIYYSQIVNDFQKGDIAEGYSVSREKKESFPLTVTSAQKNPTAFYLCASRQGSEQFFGPGTRLTVL.

The chain uses TRBV7-9 and TRBJ1-2, with no clear D. V was pared by 5 bases and J by 5 bases, with 12 bases between. CDR1 and CDR2 from the germline V gene are SEHNR and FQNEAQ (reference sequence). CDR3 length: 13 residues. CDR3 sequence reads: CASSPPETYGYTF. The CDR3 region has the DNA TGTGCCAGCAGCCCACCCGAGACTTATGGCTACACCTTC.

The DNA of the CDR3 is TGTGCCAGCAGGAAACCGCCGGGACAAGCGGCCGAAAAACTGTTTTTT. Amino acids: CASRKPPGQAAEKLFF. V and J are TRBV7-3 and TRBJ1-4, with a possible D match to TRBD1 (6 bases). The CDR3 loop spans 16 amino acids. V lost 6 bases and J lost 8, with 22 bases in between. The germline V gene encodes CDR1 SGHTA and CDR2 FQGTGA.

The DNA of the CDR3 is TGTGCCAGCAGCTTATCGACAGGCTTCCATGGCTACACCTTC. Amino acids: CASSLSTGFHGYTF. The chain is built from TRBV7-2 and TRBJ1-2, with a tentative D call TRBD1 (6 bases). Trimming removed 2 bases from V and 6 bases from J, with 13 bases in between. This CDR3 has 14 residues. Germline V CDR1 and CDR2: SGHTA, FQGNSA.

This sequence joins TRBV7-2 and TRBJ1-1, with unresolved D. V gave up 5 bases and J gave up 4 bases, with 14 bases separating them. CDR3 length: 14 amino acids. Germline loops: CDR1 SGHTA, CDR2 FQGNSA. In DNA form, the CDR3 reads TGTGCCAGCAGCCGTGGGAATTGGGGCACTGAAGCTTTCTTT. It codes for CASSRGNWGTEAFF.

This sequence joins TRBV19 and TRBJ2-5; TRBD2 agrees at 10 bases. Trimming cost V 10 bases and J 4 bases; bases outside gene matches: 18. The length of the CDR3 is 17 residues. Germline CDR1 LNHDA, CDR2 SQIVND (reference sequence). The CDR3 coding sequence is TGTGCCACCGATTACCGACGGACTAGCGGTCGCCTAGAGACCCAGTACTTC. This translates into CATDYRRTSGRLETQYF.

This clone has just one count. The J gene is TRBJ2-7, the V gene TRBV6-5; 10 bases are a match to TRBD2. Germline values: CDR1 MNHEY, CDR2 SVGAGI. The CDR3 is made up of 14 amino acids. With 6 bases clipped from V and 2 bases from J, the junction kept 4 bases outside the gene matches. DNA for the CDR3: TGTGCCAGCAGGGGGACTAGCGTACCCTACGAGCAGTACTTC. Translating gives CASRGTSVPYEQYF.

CDR3 residues: CASSPPRTGSISNEQFF. Written as DNA, the CDR3 is TGTGCCAGCAGTCCGCCGCGGACAGGGAGCATCTCTAATGAGCAGTTCTTC. The chain combines TRBV6-2 or TRBV6-3 with TRBJ2-1; 8 bases agree with TRBD1. J was trimmed by 7 bases and V by 5 bases; bases with no gene match: 16. This CDR3 has 17 amino acids. Germline V gives CDR1 MNHEY, CDR2 SVGEGT.

This clone was seen a few times. This chain connects TRBV6-5 to TRBJ1-5, with TRBD1 matching 9 bases. The CDR3 has 15 amino acids. Trimming cost V 6 bases and J 6 bases; bases outside gene matches: 9. Germline lookup yields CDR1 MNHEY and CDR2 SVGAGI. CDR3 nucleotides: TGTGCCAGCAGAAAACAGGGGGCGGAAAGTCAGCCCCAGCATTTT. Translating gives CASRKQGAESQPQHF.

The chain carries TRBV24-1 and TRBJ1-5; no clear D. Germline V lookup: CDR1 KGHDR, CDR2 SFDVKD. This CDR3 region has 12 residues. Between the trimmed V and J ends, which lost 4 bases and 4 bases, there was a span of 4 bases. This CDR3 reads CATSDPNQPQHF. CDR3 in DNA: TGTGCCACCAGTGACCCTAATCAGCCCCAGCATTTT.

The chain couples TRBV19 to TRBJ1-4; TRBD1 is a possible D gene (6 bases). The germline V gene encodes CDR1 LNHDA and CDR2 SQIVND (reference sequence). V lost 7 bases and J 4 bases, leaving 13 bases between the germline ends. This CDR3 spans 14 amino acids. CDR3 bases: TGTGCCAGTAAATCCGGACAGAATAATGAAAAACTGTTTTTT. Protein product: CASKSGQNNEKLFF.

The rearrangement links TRBV9 to TRBJ2-5, with a tentative D call TRBD2 (5 bases). Trimming removed 1 base from V and 4 bases from J, with 8 bases in between. Germline assignment: CDR1 SGDLS and CDR2 YYNGEE. The CDR3 consists of 13 residues. The CDR3 sequence: CASSVSSGETQYF. The CDR3, as DNA: TGTGCCAGCAGCGTATCAAGCGGAGAGACCCAGTACTTC.

The table lists this clone with a few counts. This rearrangement joins TRBV11-2 to TRBJ2-7, with TRBD2 matching over 11 bases. Losses at the gene ends were 2 bases for V and 0 bases for J; bases not matched to a gene: 3. Germline CDR1 SGHAT, CDR2 FQNNGV. CDR3 length: 16 amino acids. This CDR3 reads CASSLYTSGSSYEQYF. CDR3 DNA sequence: TGTGCCAGCAGCTTATATACTAGCGGGAGCTCCTACGAGCAGTACTTC.